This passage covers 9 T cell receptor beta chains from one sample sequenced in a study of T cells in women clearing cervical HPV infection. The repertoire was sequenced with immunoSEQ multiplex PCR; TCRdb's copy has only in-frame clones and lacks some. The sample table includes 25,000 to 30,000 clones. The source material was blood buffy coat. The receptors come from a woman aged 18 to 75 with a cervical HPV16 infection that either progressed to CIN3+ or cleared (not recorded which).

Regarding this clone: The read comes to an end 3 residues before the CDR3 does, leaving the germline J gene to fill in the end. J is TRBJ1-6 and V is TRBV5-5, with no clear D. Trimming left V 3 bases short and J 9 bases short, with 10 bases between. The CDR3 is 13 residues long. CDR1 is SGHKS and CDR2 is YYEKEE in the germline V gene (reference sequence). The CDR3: CASSSSEGSPLHF. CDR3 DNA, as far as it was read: TGTGCCAGCAGCTCCTCGGAGGGTTCACCC.

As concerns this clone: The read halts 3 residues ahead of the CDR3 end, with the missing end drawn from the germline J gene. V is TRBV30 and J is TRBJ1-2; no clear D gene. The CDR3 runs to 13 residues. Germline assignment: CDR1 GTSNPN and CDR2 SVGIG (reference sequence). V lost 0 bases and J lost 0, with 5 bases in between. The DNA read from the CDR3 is TGTGCCTGGAGTGTAAAGGCTAACTATGGC. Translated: CAWSVKANYG. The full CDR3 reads CAWSVKANYGYTF.

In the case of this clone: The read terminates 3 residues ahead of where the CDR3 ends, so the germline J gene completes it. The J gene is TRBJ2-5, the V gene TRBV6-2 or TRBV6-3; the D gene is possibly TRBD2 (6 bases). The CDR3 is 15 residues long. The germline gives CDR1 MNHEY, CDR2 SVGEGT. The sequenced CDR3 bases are TGTGCCAGCAGCAACCGGGGGATAGCCACAAATACC. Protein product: CASSNRGIATNT. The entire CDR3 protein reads CASSNRGIATNTQYF.

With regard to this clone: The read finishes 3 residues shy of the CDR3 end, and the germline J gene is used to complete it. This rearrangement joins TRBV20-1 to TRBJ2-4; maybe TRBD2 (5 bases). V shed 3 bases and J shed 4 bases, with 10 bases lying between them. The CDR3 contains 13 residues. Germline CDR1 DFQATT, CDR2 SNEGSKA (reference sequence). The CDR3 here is CSASEAGKNIQYF. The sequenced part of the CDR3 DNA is TGCAGTGCTAGTGAGGCGGGTAAAAACATT.

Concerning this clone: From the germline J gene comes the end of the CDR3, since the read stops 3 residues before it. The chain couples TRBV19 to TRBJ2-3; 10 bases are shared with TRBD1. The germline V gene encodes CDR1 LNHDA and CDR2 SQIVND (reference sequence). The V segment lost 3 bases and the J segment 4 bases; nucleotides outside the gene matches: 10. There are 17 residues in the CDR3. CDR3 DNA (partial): TGTGCCAGTAGTATCCGGATTGGACAGGGGGTAGCAGATACG. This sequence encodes CASSIRIGQGVADT. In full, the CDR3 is CASSIRIGQGVADTQYF.

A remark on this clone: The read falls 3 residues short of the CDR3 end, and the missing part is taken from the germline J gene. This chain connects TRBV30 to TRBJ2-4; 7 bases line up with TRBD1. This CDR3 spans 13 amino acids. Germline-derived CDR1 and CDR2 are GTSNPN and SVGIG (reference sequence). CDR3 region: CAWSVRTGYGQYF. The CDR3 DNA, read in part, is TGTGCCTGGAGTGTACGGACAGGCTATGGT.

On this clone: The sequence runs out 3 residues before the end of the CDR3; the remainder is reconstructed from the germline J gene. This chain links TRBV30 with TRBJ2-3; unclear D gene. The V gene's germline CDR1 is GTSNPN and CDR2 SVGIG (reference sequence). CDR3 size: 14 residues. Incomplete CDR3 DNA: TGTGCCTGGACTTATAAACAGAAGAATCAGCCG. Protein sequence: CAWTYKQKNQP. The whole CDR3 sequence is CAWTYKQKNQPQYF.

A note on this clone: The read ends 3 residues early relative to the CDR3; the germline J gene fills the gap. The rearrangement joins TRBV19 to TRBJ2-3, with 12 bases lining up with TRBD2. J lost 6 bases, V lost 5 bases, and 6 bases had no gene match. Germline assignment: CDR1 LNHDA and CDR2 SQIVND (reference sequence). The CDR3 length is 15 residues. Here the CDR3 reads CASSLAGGPWDTQYF. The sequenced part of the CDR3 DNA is TGTGCCAGTAGTCTAGCGGGGGGGCCTTGGGATACG.

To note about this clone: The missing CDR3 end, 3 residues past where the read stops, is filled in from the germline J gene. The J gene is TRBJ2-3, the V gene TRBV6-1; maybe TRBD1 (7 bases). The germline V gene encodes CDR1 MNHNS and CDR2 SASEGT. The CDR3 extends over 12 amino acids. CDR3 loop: CASSDRGETQYF. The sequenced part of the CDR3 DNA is TGTGCCAGCAGTGACAGGGGGGAGACG.